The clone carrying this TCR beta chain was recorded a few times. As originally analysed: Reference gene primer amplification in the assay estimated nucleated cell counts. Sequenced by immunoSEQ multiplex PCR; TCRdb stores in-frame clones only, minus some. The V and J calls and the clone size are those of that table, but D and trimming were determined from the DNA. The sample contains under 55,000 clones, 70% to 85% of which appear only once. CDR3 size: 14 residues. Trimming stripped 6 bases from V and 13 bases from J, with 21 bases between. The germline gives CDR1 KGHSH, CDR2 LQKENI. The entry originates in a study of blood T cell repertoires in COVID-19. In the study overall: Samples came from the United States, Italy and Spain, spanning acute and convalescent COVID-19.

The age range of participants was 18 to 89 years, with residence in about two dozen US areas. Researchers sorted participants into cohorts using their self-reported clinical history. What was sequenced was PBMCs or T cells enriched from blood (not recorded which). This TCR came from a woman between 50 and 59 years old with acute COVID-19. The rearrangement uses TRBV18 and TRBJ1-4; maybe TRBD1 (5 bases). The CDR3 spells CASSPGTLLEGLFF. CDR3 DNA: TGTGCCAGCTCTCCCGGGACCTTATTGGAGGGACTGTTTTTT.